What follows are 2 T cell receptor beta chains derived from one specimen sequenced in a study of glioma-infiltrating T cells. Using RNA template, CDR3s of TCR alpha and beta were amplified with iRepertoire arm-PCR. A single record per CDR3 protein comes from TCRdb applying MiXCR to the multiplex PCR reads. The sample gives 100,000 to 150,000 distinct CDR3 sequences, roughly 23% of which show up once; 12% to 15% is in the top ten. The sequenced sample consisted of glioma tissue, nonneoplastic brain tissue, or PBMCs (not recorded which). These receptors all stem from a human donor with low-grade glioma or glioblastoma, undergoing nonglioma brain surgery, or in good health (not recorded which).

This clonotype appeared many times. V gene TRBV4-1 combines with J gene TRBJ1-2; D gene uncertain. The V gene's germline CDR1 is MGHRA and CDR2 YSYEKL. Trimming took off 0 bases at V and 8 bases at J, with 7 bases between the two ends. The CDR3 sequence is 12 residues long. The CDR3 loop reads CASSQDLGGYTF. The DNA of the CDR3 is TGCGCCAGCAGCCAAGATCTTGGCGGCTACACCTTC.

The sample holds many counts of this clonotype. The J gene is TRBJ1-5, the V gene TRBV4-3; 9 bases line up with TRBD1. Per the germline V gene, CDR1 is LGHNA and CDR2 is YSLEER. The CDR3 is made up of 15 amino acids. The ends lost 4 bases at V and 1 base at J; junction bases unmatched: 2. CDR3 amino acids: CASSPDRGSNQPQHF. CDR3 nucleotide sequence: TGCGCCAGCAGCCCGGACAGGGGAAGCAATCAGCCCCAGCATTTT.